Listed below are T cell receptor beta chains from one sample, sequenced in a study of identical twins. In TCRdb, the 5' RACE reads were re-called with MiXCR into one record per CDR3 protein. The data show some 500,000 distinct CDR3 sequences, 14% seen once. These data also formed part of another study, on yellow fever vaccine responses in identical twins.

What was sequenced was CD4+ T cells sorted from blood. All receptors derive from a woman between 18 and 29 years old in good health. The CDR3 runs from the conserved cysteine through the conserved F or W. D genes are given only for firm matches. The size field is filled for only some rows; it gives once, few, many or a size class.

12	TRBV12-3/TRBV12-4	TRBJ2-2	.	.	CAVKQITGELFF	TGTGCCGTCAAACAAATTACCGGGGAGCTGTTTTTT
15	TRBV27	TRBJ2-6	few	TRBD2	CASSWEGTRANVLTF	TGTGCCAGCAGTTGGGAGGGGACGAGGGCCAACGTCCTGACTTTC
15	TRBV12-3/TRBV12-4	TRBJ2-1	few	TRBD1	CASSLGQGIPNEQFF	TGTGCCAGCAGTTTGGGACAGGGGATACCCAATGAGCAGTTCTTC
11	TRBV7-2	TRBJ2-5	.	.	CATDRQETQYF	TGTGCCACCGACAGGCAAGAGACCCAGTACTTC
15	TRBV7-9	TRBJ2-5	few	TRBD1	CASSLYRGLQETQYF	TGTGCCAGCAGCTTATACAGGGGGCTGCAAGAGACCCAGTACTTC
15	TRBV6-5	TRBJ2-1	few	.	CASSYSSAGANEQFF	TGTGCCAGCAGTTACTCTTCGGCAGGGGCCAATGAGCAGTTCTTC
19	TRBV11-2	TRBJ2-1	.	TRBD2	CASSLDPTSGRTSYNEQFF	TGTGCCAGCAGCTTAGACCCCACTAGCGGGAGGACCTCCTACAATGAGCAGTTCTTC
16	TRBV12-5	TRBJ2-3	few	TRBD2	CASGQGTSGVTDTQYF	TGTGCTAGTGGCCAAGGGACTAGCGGGGTCACAGATACGCAGTATTTT
16	TRBV7-3	TRBJ2-3	.	.	CASSLTLGTGTDTQYF	TGTGCCAGCAGCTTAACGTTGGGGACGGGCACAGATACGCAGTATTTT
13	TRBV20-1	TRBJ2-3	few	.	CSGQTPGTDTQYF	TGCAGCGGTCAGACGCCGGGCACAGATACGCAGTATTTT
13	TRBV5-1	TRBJ2-7	many	TRBD1	CASSLTGGNEQYF	TGCGCCAGCAGCTTGACAGGGGGCAACGAGCAGTACTTC
15	TRBV4-2	TRBJ2-7	.	TRBD1	CASSQAGTGIIEQYF	TGTGCCAGCAGCCAGGCCGGGACAGGAATAATCGAGCAGTACTTC
15	TRBV4-1	TRBJ2-5	few	.	CASSQRQGGGETQYF	TGCGCCAGCAGCCAAAGACAGGGCGGGGGAGAGACCCAGTACTTC
13	TRBV6-2/TRBV6-3	TRBJ2-7	few	.	CASNDYSSHEQYF	TGTGCCAGCAATGACTATTCCAGCCACGAGCAGTACTTC
13	TRBV20-1	TRBJ2-2	.	.	CSARVASFGELFF	TGCAGTGCTAGAGTGGCGTCTTTCGGGGAGCTGTTTTTT
16	TRBV14	TRBJ2-7	.	TRBD1	CASSPDRGLIIYEQYF	TGTGCCAGCAGCCCCGACAGGGGGCTGATTATCTACGAGCAGTACTTC
14	TRBV6-5	TRBJ2-1	many	TRBD1	CASNYRGLYNEQFF	TGTGCCAGCAACTACAGGGGGTTGTACAATGAGCAGTTCTTC
13	TRBV20-1	TRBJ2-5	few	.	CSGAPAGKETQYF	TGCAGCGGGGCCCCTGCTGGAAAAGAGACCCAGTACTTC
13	TRBV28	TRBJ2-1	few	.	CASSSLGNNEQFF	TGTGCCAGCAGTTCCCTGGGGAACAATGAGCAGTTCTTC
17	TRBV28	TRBJ2-1	.	TRBD2	CASSLPSGRDLYNEQFF	TGTGCCAGCAGTTTACCCTCAGGGAGGGACCTATACAATGAGCAGTTCTTC
15	TRBV11-2	TRBJ2-3	few	TRBD1	CASSHDDRATDTQYF	TGTGCCAGCAGCCATGACGACAGGGCGACAGATACGCAGTATTTT
15	TRBV9	TRBJ2-1	few	TRBD2	CASSVGSSGDNEQFF	TGTGCCAGCAGCGTCGGGTCTAGCGGGGACAATGAGCAGTTCTTC
13	TRBV29-1	TRBJ1-2	.	TRBD1	CSVRTGSNYGYTF	TGCAGCGTTCGGACAGGTTCTAACTATGGCTACACCTTC
15	TRBV11-2	TRBJ2-3	.	TRBD2	CASSPGLAGPDTQYF	TGTGCCAGCAGCCCTGGCCTAGCGGGGCCAGATACGCAGTATTTT
13	TRBV7-2	TRBJ2-1	few	.	CASSLRGGLEQFF	TGTGCCAGCAGCTTAAGGGGGGGGCTTGAGCAGTTCTTC
14	TRBV12-3/TRBV12-4	TRBJ1-6	.	.	CASSLGTANSPLHF	TGTGCCAGCAGTTTAGGGACAGCTAATTCACCCCTCCACTTT
17	TRBV3-1	TRBJ2-1	.	.	CASSPHMGAGGNNEQFF	TGTGCCAGCAGCCCCCACATGGGGGCGGGCGGCAACAATGAGCAGTTCTTC
14	TRBV10-3	TRBJ2-5	few	.	CAISEWEIQETQYF	TGTGCCATCAGTGAGTGGGAAATCCAAGAGACCCAGTACTTC
12	TRBV29-1	TRBJ2-2	.	.	CSVNRATGELFF	TGCAGCGTGAACAGGGCCACCGGGGAGCTGTTTTTT
13	TRBV6-2/TRBV6-3	TRBJ2-5	few	.	CASSLLPRESQYF	TGTGCCAGCAGTTTACTCCCCCGGGAAAGCCAGTACTTC
14	TRBV3-1	TRBJ2-7	.	TRBD2	CASSQLAGALEQYF	TGTGCCAGCAGCCAACTAGCGGGGGCTTTGGAGCAGTACTTC
15	TRBV20-1	TRBJ2-7	few	TRBD1	CSAYNPGQGSYEQYF	TGCAGTGCTTACAATCCGGGACAGGGCTCCTACGAGCAGTACTTC
15	TRBV15	TRBJ1-4	.	.	CATSRAGTRNEKLFF	TGTGCCACCAGCAGGGCCGGGACACGTAATGAAAAACTGTTTTTT
17	TRBV12-3/TRBV12-4	TRBJ2-1	.	TRBD2	CASSFPTSGSLYNEQFF	TGTGCCAGCAGTTTCCCGACTAGCGGGAGCCTTTACAATGAGCAGTTCTTC